The 7 T cell receptor beta chains below come from one sample, sequenced in a study of blood T cells in healthy people across ages. A second PCR of roughly 6 to 12 cycles used a sample-barcoded 5' primer and a J-beta primer mix. TCRdb analysed the 5' RACE reads with MiXCR anew, one entry per CDR3 protein. The sample carries about 670,000 distinct CDR3 sequences, around 38% recorded once. Sample: blood. Source of these receptors: a man older than 75 in good health.

Turning to this clonotype: This sequence may be a read error, since a much larger clone differs from it by one base. This chain joins TRBV29-1 and TRBJ2-7; the D gene is possibly TRBD1 (6 bases). Trimming cost V 0 bases and J 2 bases, with 11 bases left between them. Germline V gene lookup returns CDR1 SQVTM and CDR2 ANQGSEA. The CDR3 spans 14 residues. CDR3 nucleotide sequence: TGCAGCGTTGAAGATAGTCAGGGGACCTACGAGCAGTACTTC. Amino acids: CSVEDSQGTYEQYF.

The V call is TRBV20-1, the J call TRBJ2-7; D uncertain. The germline V gene encodes CDR1 DFQATT and CDR2 SNEGSKA (reference sequence). The ends were cut back, 1 base at V and 5 bases at J, with 9 bases in the middle. This CDR3 has 12 amino acids. This chain's CDR3 is CSARGNTNEQYF. DNA of the CDR3: TGCAGTGCTAGAGGAAACACTAACGAGCAGTACTTC.

V gene TRBV12-3 or TRBV12-4 combines with J gene TRBJ2-7; TRBD2 might be the D (6 bases). Gene TRBJ2-5 matches the end of the DNA better, so the J call may be wrong. The CDR3 runs 15 residues. The CDR3 here is CASSWQVGGQETQYF. CDR3 in DNA: TGTGCCAGCAGTTGGCAAGTGGGGGGCCAAGAGACCCAGTACTTC.

The rearrangement uses TRBV20-1 and TRBJ1-1; weak D call: TRBD1 (5 bases). Trimming stripped 6 bases from V and 1 base from J, with 9 bases between. Germline V CDR1 and CDR2: DFQATT, SNEGSKA (reference sequence). The length of the CDR3 is 12 residues. DNA for the CDR3: TGCAGTGCGCTGGGACCGAACACTGAAGCTTTCTTT. Translating gives CSALGPNTEAFF.

The gene calls are TRBV5-1 and TRBJ2-1, with D tentatively TRBD2 (5 bases). Germline CDR1 reads SGHRS; CDR2 reads YFSETQ. The V end lost 1 base, the J end lost 2 bases, and 10 bases lay between the germline ends. The CDR3 is 15 amino acids. Here the CDR3 reads CASSLNSDPYNEQFF. Here the CDR3 DNA reads TGCGCCAGCAGCTTGAATAGCGACCCCTACAATGAGCAGTTCTTC. The full variable domain, rest sourced from reference TRBV5-1 and TRBJ2-1, is KAGVTQTPRYLIKTRGQQVTLSCSPISGHRSVSWYQQTPGQGLQFLFEYFSETQRNKGNFPGRFSGRQFSNSRSEMNVSTLELGDSALYLCASSLNSDPYNEQFFGPGTRLTVL.

The V and J genes are TRBV7-2 and TRBJ1-1; D not certain. CDR1 is SGHTA and CDR2 is FQGNSA in the germline V gene. The CDR3 covers 12 residues. Between the trimmed V and J ends, which lost 5 bases and 11 bases, there was a span of 15 bases. CDR3 sequence reads: CASSPLPLLAFF. The CDR3 DNA is TGTGCCAGCAGCCCACTCCCACTTCTCGCTTTCTTT.

The chain couples TRBV20-1 to TRBJ2-5; no clear D gene. Germline CDR1 and CDR2: DFQATT and SNEGSKA (reference sequence). The CDR3 sequence is 12 residues long. Trimming removed 0 bases at V and 7 bases at J, with 9 bases between. CDR3: CSARDRIGTQYF. The CDR3, as DNA: TGCAGTGCTAGAGATAGGATCGGGACCCAGTACTTC.